This T cell receptor beta chain emerged from a study of early T cells in non-severe SARS-CoV-2 infection. The wider study: Bulk RNA taken from unsorted whole blood was sequenced, leaving chains unpaired. Points from the study as a whole: A preference for anti-spike CD8 responses marked VDJdb matching, which missed private and CD4 specificities.

Remarks on this clonotype: Its target is unknown.

The CDR3 extends over 13 amino acids. Germline-derived CDR1 and CDR2 are MNHNY and SVGAGI (reference sequence). The V end lost 10 bases, the J end lost 6 bases, and 16 bases lay between the germline ends. Each cDNA molecule carried a unique molecular identifier. TCRdb ran MiXCR on the 5' RACE reads and lists one entry per CDR3 protein. The repertoire includes roughly 90,000 distinct CDR3 sequences, 11% to 15% of them detected once, and roughly 3% sits in the top ten. This TCR came from an adult who was a healthcare worker with PCR-confirmed SARS-CoV-2 infection or an uninfected control (not recorded which). The sequencing input was whole blood. V and J are TRBV6-6 and TRBJ1-5; possibly TRBD1 for D (5 bases). CDR3 protein: CATALGVLQPQHF. The DNA for the CDR3 is TGTGCCACCGCGTTGGGGGTTCTTCAGCCCCAGCATTTT.